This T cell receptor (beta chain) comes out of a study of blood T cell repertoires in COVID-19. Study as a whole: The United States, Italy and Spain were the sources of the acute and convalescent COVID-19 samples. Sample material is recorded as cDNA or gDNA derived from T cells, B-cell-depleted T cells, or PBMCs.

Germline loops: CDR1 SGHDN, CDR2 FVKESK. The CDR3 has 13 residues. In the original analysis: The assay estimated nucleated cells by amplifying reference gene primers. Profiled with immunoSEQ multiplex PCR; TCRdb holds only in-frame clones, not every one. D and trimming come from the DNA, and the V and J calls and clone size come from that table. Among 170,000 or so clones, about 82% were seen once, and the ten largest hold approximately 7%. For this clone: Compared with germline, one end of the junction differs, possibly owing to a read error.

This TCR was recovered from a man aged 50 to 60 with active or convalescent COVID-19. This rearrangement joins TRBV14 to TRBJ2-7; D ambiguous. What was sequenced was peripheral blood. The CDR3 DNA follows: TGTGCCAGCAGCCAAGATAGTCCCTACGAACAGTACTTC. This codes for CASSQDSPYEQYF.